This TCR beta chain was found in a study of blood T cells in healthy people across ages (dated by TCRdb to the mid-2010s). In terms of the full investigation: In model experiments, roughly one uniquely barcoded TCR beta cDNA molecule per two T cells was captured by template switching. Using the same blood draw, the study looked at two additional independent replicas of 1 million unique cDNA reads for two donors, one aged 18 to 30 and the other aged 80 or older. The donors were divided into four age groups: young (average around 16 years), middle-aged (roughly 42), aged (about 62) and long-lived (about 80). Using deep sequencing normalized with unique cDNA molecular identifiers, the study measured how TCR beta repertoire diversity changes with age. To avoid experimental bias, donors of different ages were randomly spread across the sequencing lanes. Results the study describes overall, beyond this receptor: A strong correlation was found between observed TCR beta diversity and the percentage of naive T cells measured by flow cytometry. Total diversity estimates from one million sequenced T cells were considered lower bounds and underestimates. The long-lived group showed more naive CD4+ T cells, fewer expanded clones and increased TCR diversity than the aged group, suggesting age selection. Observed TCR beta diversity per million T cells fell roughly linearly with age, and a significant reduction was already apparent by age around 40. The CMV infection status of donors was not known, potentially confounding age-related changes in expanded clonotypes. Because profiling used bulk unsorted PBMCs, naive and antigen-experienced compartments could not be compared conclusively.

The protocol used for the library was 5' RACE. Sequencing instrument: Illumina HiSeq 2500. A second about 7 to 12 cycle PCR used a sample-barcoded 5' primer and a J-beta primer mix. A template-switch 5' adaptor carrying 12 random nucleotides introduced a unique molecular identifier onto each TCR beta cDNA molecule. At least 2.5 million CDR3-containing paired-end reads were obtained from each sample. First-strand cDNA synthesis was performed from all RNA using the Mint cDNA synthesis kit, with priming by a TRBC-specific oligonucleotide. After uracil-DNA glycosylase treatment, a first 18-cycle PCR used universal primers M1SS and BC2_uni_R on all cDNA. Regarding the original processing steps: Each sample was normalized by randomly selecting 1 million high-quality reads, each carrying a distinct molecular identifier. Instead of being binned into consensus sequences, reads that shared molecular identifiers were thrown out. CDR3 identification, clonotype clustering and error correction used MiTCR with a Q25 quality threshold and the strictest error-elimination algorithm. Lower-bound total TCR beta diversity was estimated with a nonparametric unseen species model using Euler transformation. Using fastp at Q25 and MiXCR, TCRdb reprocessed the public reads and kept productive beta chains. Rows are unified per CDR3 protein, each entry keeping the most common DNA and genes. Here the V and J calls rest on TCRdb's processing, not on the authors' analysis. The sample table contains 1.5 million to 2 million distinct CDR3 sequences; only one count was recorded for 30% to 40% of them. Around 11% of the sample goes to the ten largest clones.

Donors were roughly 40 systemically healthy Caucasian individuals from Russia aged 6 to 90 years. Ten milliliters of peripheral blood were drawn from each donor into EDTA-treated Vacutainer tubes. Ficoll-Paque density-gradient centrifugation was used to isolate PBMCs, with at least 6.5 million per sample. Total RNA, at least 6 micrograms per sample, was extracted from PBMCs with Trizol reagent. The percentages of naive CD45RAhigh/CD27high T cells were determined by flow cytometry on a PBMC aliquot from every donor. The CDR3 measures 17 amino acids from cysteine to phenylalanine. The sequence is cut down to CDR3 DNA, 51 bases in frame from base 1. CDR1 KGHDR and CDR2 SFDVKD are derived from the germline V gene. The V end loses 6 bases and the J end loses 2 bases, and a stretch of 21 bases separates them. This clonotype occurred a few times. The antigen it binds to is not known. Base qualities were left out, and no much larger clone turns up one base away.

This receptor was taken from a woman in her 30s in good health. Sequencing used blood. The chain is assembled from TRBV24-1 and TRBJ2-5; the D region may be TRBD1 or TRBD2, each matching 5 bases equally. The CDR3 region has the sequence CATSSWNPGRQQETQYF. Here is the DNA: TGTGCCACCAGTTCCTGGAATCCGGGACGGCAACAAGAGACCCAGTACTTC.